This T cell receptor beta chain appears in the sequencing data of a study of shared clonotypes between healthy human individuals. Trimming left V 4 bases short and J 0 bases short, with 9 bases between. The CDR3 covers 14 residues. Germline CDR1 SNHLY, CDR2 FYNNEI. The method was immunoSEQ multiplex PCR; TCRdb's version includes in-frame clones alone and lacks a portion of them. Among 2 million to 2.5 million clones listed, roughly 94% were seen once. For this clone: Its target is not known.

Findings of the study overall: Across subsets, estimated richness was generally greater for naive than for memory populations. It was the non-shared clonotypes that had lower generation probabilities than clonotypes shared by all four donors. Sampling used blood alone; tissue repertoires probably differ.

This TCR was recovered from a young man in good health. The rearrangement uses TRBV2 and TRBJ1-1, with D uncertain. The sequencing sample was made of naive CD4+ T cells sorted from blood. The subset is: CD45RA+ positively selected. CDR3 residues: CASSGLTVNTEAFF. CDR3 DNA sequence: TGTGCCAGCAGTGGTCTTACCGTGAACACTGAAGCTTTCTTT.